Below, 22 T cell receptor beta chains from the same sample are listed, as sequenced in a study of CD8 T cells in ankylosing spondylitis. Each CDR3 protein is one row after TCRdb ran MiXCR on the 5' RACE reads. The table has 350,000 or so distinct CDR3 sequences, roughly 15% seen once. Sequencing was done on a sample of blood, either unsorted or a sorted T cell fraction (not recorded which). These receptors originate from a male donor with ankylosing spondylitis or in good health (not recorded which).

The chain's CDR3 is CASSVGTQWTETQYF. The DNA for the CDR3 is TGTGCCAGCAGCGTAGGGACCCAATGGACAGAGACCCAGTACTTC. This sequence joins TRBV9 and TRBJ2-5; D ambiguous. The ends were cut back, 0 bases at V and 4 bases at J, with 13 bases in the middle. CDR3 length equals 15 residues. CDR1 SGDLS and CDR2 YYNGEE come from the germline V gene.

This clonotype has only a few counts. The chain couples TRBV29-1 to TRBJ1-2, with D hard to call. The CDR3 is made up of 11 amino acids. V dropped 6 bases and J dropped 3 bases, with 8 bases sitting between them. Germline CDR1 is SQVTM and CDR2 is ANQGSEA. The CDR3 sequence: CSVRGDYGYTF. The CDR3, as DNA: TGCAGCGTCCGGGGAGACTATGGCTACACCTTC.

This clonotype was seen only a few times. The chain carries TRBV10-3 and TRBJ2-2; D is uncertain. V lost 7 bases to trimming and J lost 0 bases, with 9 bases between them. The CDR3 totals 14 residues. CDR1 ENHRY and CDR2 SYGVKD come from the germline V gene. The CDR3 DNA reads as TGTGCCATCAAGAGTTACGCGAACACCGGGGAGCTGTTTTTT. Protein: CAIKSYANTGELFF.

This chain links TRBV12-3 or TRBV12-4 with TRBJ2-7; the match to TRBD1 covers 10 bases. Trimming cost V 3 bases and J 3 bases; bases outside gene matches: 8. The CDR3 is made up of 16 amino acids. Here the CDR3 DNA reads TGTGCCAGCAGTTTCGGACAGGGGGTCGCATTCTACGAGCAGTACTTC. This codes for CASSFGQGVAFYEQYF.

This clonotype was seen more than once but under ten times. The chain links TRBV10-2 to TRBJ2-7, with 9 nucleotides matching TRBD1. CDR1 and CDR2 (germline): WSHSY, SAAADI. The CDR3 runs to 15 residues. Germline trimming cut 4 bases from V and 2 bases from J; bases unmatched to any gene: 6. The CDR3 is CASSAGTGNTYEQYF. Here the CDR3 DNA reads TGCGCCAGCAGTGCCGGGACAGGGAATACCTACGAGCAGTACTTC.

This clonotype came up a few times. The CDR3 sequence: CASSSLRYGYTF. The CDR3 DNA reads TGTGCCAGCAGCTCACTCCGCTATGGCTACACCTTC. The gene calls are TRBV25-1 and TRBJ1-2; D not resolved. The CDR3 loop spans 12 amino acids. Germline loops: CDR1 MGHDK, CDR2 SYGVNS. Trimming took off 6 bases at V and 4 bases at J, with 9 bases between the two ends.

The rearrangement uses TRBV5-1 and TRBJ2-7; perhaps D is TRBD1 or TRBD2 (6 bases each). In germline, CDR1 is SGHRS, CDR2 YFSETQ. The CDR3 length is 16 residues. V was pared by 3 bases and J by 6 bases, with 22 bases between. The CDR3 coding sequence is TGCGCCAGCAGCTCATCCACCGGGACATTGGGACTCGAGCAGTACTTC. Protein: CASSSSTGTLGLEQYF.

This clonotype was seen at least ten times. The chain couples TRBV12-3 or TRBV12-4 to TRBJ2-2; tentative D call: TRBD2 (5 bases). Trimming took off 10 bases at V and 0 bases at J, with 15 bases between the two ends. The CDR3 covers 15 residues. CDR3 sequence reads: CATLGELSNTGELFF. The DNA for the CDR3 is TGTGCCACTTTGGGAGAGCTATCGAACACCGGGGAGCTGTTTTTT.

This clonotype came up a few times. The rearrangement uses TRBV9 and TRBJ2-7; 8 bases match TRBD1. V shed 4 bases and J 2 bases; nucleotides not matched to a gene: 8. The CDR3 is 15 amino acids. CDR1 and CDR2 from the germline V gene are SGDLS and YYNGEE. The CDR3 DNA reads as TGTGCCAGCAGCCCCCTCCCACAGGGGGCCTACGAGCAGTACTTC. Protein sequence: CASSPLPQGAYEQYF.

The V and J genes are TRBV20-1 and TRBJ2-5; a weak D match, TRBD2 (5 bases). The CDR3 runs 14 residues. In germline, CDR1 is DFQATT, CDR2 SNEGSKA (reference sequence). Trimming pared 3 bases from V and 0 bases from J, leaving 11 bases between. The CDR3 coding sequence is TGCAGTGCTAGCGCTCAGCGGTACCAAGAGACCCAGTACTTC. It codes for CSASAQRYQETQYF.

V is TRBV6-6 and J is TRBJ2-7; D uncertain. The V end was cut by 5 bases, the J end by 6 bases, with 11 bases between. The CDR3 has 12 amino acids. The V gene's germline CDR1 is MNHNY and CDR2 SVGAGI (reference sequence). CDR3 sequence: CASSDPLSEQYF. CDR3 nucleotides: TGTGCCAGCAGTGACCCCCTCAGCGAGCAGTACTTC.

V gene TRBV12-3 or TRBV12-4 combines with J gene TRBJ1-1, with TRBD1 identical over 9 bases. Losses at the gene ends were 6 bases for V and 5 bases for J; bases not matched to a gene: 7. The CDR3 has 14 amino acids. CDR3 residues: CASRLGQGGTEAFF. CDR3 bases: TGTGCCAGCAGGCTGGGACAGGGAGGGACTGAAGCTTTCTTT.

This clonotype showed up just a few times. The chain employs TRBV11-2 and TRBJ2-3, with 8 nucleotides matching TRBD2. This CDR3 comprises 16 residues. The junction had 10 bases not matched to a gene; V was cut back by 1 base and J by 7 bases. Germline CDR1 and CDR2: SGHAT and FQNNGV. In DNA form, the CDR3 reads TGTGCCAGCAGCTTAGGCCTAGCGGGTGCGCCTTATACGCAGTATTTT. Translating gives CASSLGLAGAPYTQYF. The entire variable domain, with the rest obtained from reference TRBV11-2 and TRBJ2-3, is as follows: EAGVAQSPRYKIIEKRQSVAFWCNPISGHATLYWYQQILGQGPKLLIQFQNNGVVDDSQLPKDRFSAERLKGVDSTLKIQPAKLEDSAVYLCASSLGLAGAPYTQYFGPGTRLTVL.

A note on this clonotype: A read error may account for a junction end that differs from germline. J is TRBJ1-2 and V is TRBV3-1; D is uncertain. The CDR3 has 13 residues. Germline CDR1 is LGHDT and CDR2 is YNNKEL (reference sequence). The CDR3 loop reads CASSQVTDYDYTF. CDR3 in DNA: TGTGCCAGCAGCCAAGTCACGGACTATGACTACACCTTC.

This chain connects TRBV5-1 to TRBJ2-3; TRBD2 agrees at 7 bases. J gave up 5 bases and V 2 bases, and 8 bases lay outside the gene matches. The CDR3 has 15 residues. Germline V lookup: CDR1 SGHRS, CDR2 YFSETQ. Written as DNA, the CDR3 is TGCGCCAGCAGCTTTAGGGAGGGCAGAGGAGATACGCAGTATTTT. Translating gives CASSFREGRGDTQYF. Full variable domain (missing parts from reference TRBV5-1 and TRBJ2-3): KAGVTQTPRYLIKTRGQQVTLSCSPISGHRSVSWYQQTPGQGLQFLFEYFSETQRNKGNFPGRFSGRQFSNSRSEMNVSTLELGDSALYLCASSFREGRGDTQYFGPGTRLTVL.

In this sample, this clonotype turned up a few times. The chain links TRBV7-2 to TRBJ2-7; D is uncertain. The ends were cut back, 5 bases at V and 0 bases at J, with 8 bases in the middle. Germline V CDR1 and CDR2: SGHTA, FQGNSA. This CDR3 spans 13 amino acids. CDR3 sequence: CASSLTNSYEQYF. CDR3 bases: TGTGCCAGCAGCCTTACTAACTCCTACGAGCAGTACTTC.

This clonotype was seen more than once but under ten times. This chain links TRBV12-3 or TRBV12-4 with TRBJ1-4; D is unclear. The V end lost 1 base, the J end lost 13 bases, and 19 bases lay between the germline ends. The CDR3 totals 15 residues. The DNA of the CDR3 is TGTGCCAGCAGTTTAGGAGGGCCAGGCCTCGTCGGACTGTTTTTT. It yields the protein CASSLGGPGLVGLFF.

This clonotype was seen a handful of times. The V and J genes are TRBV5-1 and TRBJ1-1; no firm D call. Germline CDR1 and CDR2: SGHRS and YFSETQ. The V end lost 2 bases, the J end lost 1 base, and 6 bases lay between the germline ends. The length of the CDR3 is 13 residues. The CDR3, as DNA: TGCGCCAGCAGCTTTAATACGAACACTGAAGCTTTCTTT. Its protein is CASSFNTNTEAFF.

The chain joins TRBV20-1 to TRBJ1-2; D is possibly TRBD1 (6 bases). This CDR3 spans 17 amino acids. The germline gives CDR1 DFQATT, CDR2 SNEGSKA (reference sequence). V was clipped by 1 base and J by 2 bases, with 20 bases between them. DNA of the CDR3: TGCAGTGCTAGAGTGAAAGGGATCGGAGGACAGAACTATGGCTACACCTTC. Amino acids: CSARVKGIGGQNYGYTF.

V gene TRBV12-3 or TRBV12-4 combines with J gene TRBJ2-7, with D tentatively TRBD1 or TRBD2 (6 bases each). The CDR3 loop spans 14 amino acids. V dropped 6 bases and J dropped 6 bases, with 18 bases sitting between them. The CDR3 nucleotides read TGTGCCAGCAGCCCCAGGACGGGGGCTGCCGAGCAGTACTTC. Translation gives CASSPRTGAAEQYF.

The chain combines TRBV12-3 or TRBV12-4 with TRBJ1-2; 7 bases agree with TRBD1. V shed 6 bases and J 6 bases; nucleotides not matched to a gene: 7. This CDR3 has 13 residues. Here the CDR3 reads CASSSGTANGYTF. CDR3 in DNA: TGTGCCAGCAGCTCTGGGACAGCAAATGGCTACACCTTC.

In its sample, this clonotype was seen many times. This sequence joins TRBV12-3 or TRBV12-4 and TRBJ2-7; maybe TRBD1 (6 bases). V lost 5 bases to trimming and J lost 4 bases, with 15 bases between them. CDR3 length: 14 residues. The CDR3: CASSPIGQPYEQYF. The CDR3 nucleotides read TGTGCCAGCAGTCCAATCGGACAGCCGTACGAGCAGTACTTC.